This passage covers 7 T cell receptor beta chains from one sample sequenced in a study of metastatic and nonmetastatic thyroid tumors. Ahead of thyroid surgery, no patient had received treatment of any kind. Using MiXCR, TCRdb reanalyzed the PCR reads. The table has over 10,000 clones, roughly 31% seen once. What was sequenced was tumor tissue. These receptors all come from a male donor with papillary thyroid cancer or a benign thyroid nodule (not recorded which). Some clones in this sample may be carry-over from other donors' samples.

This clone ranks as medium-sized. The chain is built from TRBV28 and TRBJ2-1; weak D call: TRBD2 (5 bases). In germline, CDR1 is MDHEN, CDR2 SYDVKM. V lost 5 bases and J 4 bases, leaving 18 bases between the germline ends. CDR3 length: 16 amino acids. The CDR3 DNA is TGTGCCAGCAGTGGACGGGATAACAGAAATTACAATGAGCAGTTCTTC. It is translated as CASSGRDNRNYNEQFF.

In this sample, this clone turned up once. Compared with germline, one end of the junction differs, possibly owing to a read error. The chain is built from TRBV20-1 and TRBJ1-2; D gene unclear. This CDR3 contains 15 residues. The germline CDR1 and CDR2 sequences are DFQATT and SNEGSKA (reference sequence). Here the CDR3 reads CSARDPGTAYYCYTF. The CDR3 DNA reads as TGCAGTGCTAGAGATCCAGGAACCGCGTACTATTGCTACACATTC.

This clone was counted between two and nine times. The chain carries TRBV6-5 and TRBJ2-7; 10 positions match TRBD2. Germline-derived CDR1 and CDR2 are MNHEY and SVGAGI. The CDR3 covers 14 residues. V dropped 7 bases and J dropped 1; count of bases not matched to a gene: 4. The CDR3 nucleotides are TGTGCCAGCATTTCTAGCGGGAGTTCCTACGAGCAGTACTTC. Translated: CASISSGSSYEQYF.

The CDR3 protein is CASSLLRGPVTGELFF. CDR3 nucleotides: TGTGCCAGCAGCTTACTCAGGGGGCCGGTGACCGGGGAGCTGTTTTTT. The J gene is TRBJ2-2, the V gene TRBV11-2; 8 bases are a match to TRBD1. V gave up 2 bases and J gave up 5 bases; unmatched junction bases: 7. CDR1 and CDR2 (germline): SGHAT, FQNNGV. The CDR3 sequence is 16 residues long.

This chain uses TRBV24-1 with TRBJ2-1; 8 nucleotides agree with TRBD1. Germline lookup yields CDR1 KGHDR and CDR2 SFDVKD. The length of the CDR3 is 17 residues. V gave up 1 base and J gave up 2 bases; unmatched junction bases: 6. The CDR3 nucleotides are TGTGCCACCAGTGATTTATCAGGGGACAGGACCTACAATGAGCAGTTCTTC. Its protein product is CATSDLSGDRTYNEQFF.

In this sample, this clone turned up many times. V and J are TRBV29-1 and TRBJ2-5; 15 bases are shared with TRBD2. The germline gives CDR1 SQVTM, CDR2 ANQGSEA. This CDR3 comprises 15 residues. V gave up 4 bases and J gave up 4 bases; unmatched junction bases: 4. The CDR3 coding sequence is TGCAGCGTTGGGACTAGCGGGAGGGTAGGAGAGACCCAGTACTTC. This gives the protein CSVGTSGRVGETQYF.

This chain joins TRBV28 and TRBJ1-6; D remains ambiguous. Germline lookup yields CDR1 MDHEN and CDR2 SYDVKM. The V end was cut by 7 bases, the J end by 7 bases, with 14 bases between. The CDR3 runs 14 residues. CDR3 nucleotides: TGTGCCAGCACCGGAGGGCAGCGAAATTCACCCCTCCACTTT. It is translated as CASTGGQRNSPLHF.